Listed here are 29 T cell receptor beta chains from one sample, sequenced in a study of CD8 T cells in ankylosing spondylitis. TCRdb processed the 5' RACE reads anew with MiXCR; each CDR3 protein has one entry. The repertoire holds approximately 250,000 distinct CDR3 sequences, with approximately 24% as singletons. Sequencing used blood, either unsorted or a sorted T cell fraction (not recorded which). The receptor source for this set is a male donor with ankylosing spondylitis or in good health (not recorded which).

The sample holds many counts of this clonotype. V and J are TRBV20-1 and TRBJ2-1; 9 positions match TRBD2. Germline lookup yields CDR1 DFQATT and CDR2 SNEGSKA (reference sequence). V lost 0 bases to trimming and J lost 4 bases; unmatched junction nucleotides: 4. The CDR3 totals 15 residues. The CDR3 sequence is CSARDPSGGYNEQFF. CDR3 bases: TGCAGTGCTAGAGATCCCAGCGGGGGGTACAATGAGCAGTTCTTC.

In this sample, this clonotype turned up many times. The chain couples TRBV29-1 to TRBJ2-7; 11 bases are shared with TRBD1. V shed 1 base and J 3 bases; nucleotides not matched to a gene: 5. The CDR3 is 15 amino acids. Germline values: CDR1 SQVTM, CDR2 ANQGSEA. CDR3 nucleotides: TGCAGCGTTGAAGGGGCCGGGACAGGGGGCTACGAGCAGTACTTC. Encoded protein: CSVEGAGTGGYEQYF.

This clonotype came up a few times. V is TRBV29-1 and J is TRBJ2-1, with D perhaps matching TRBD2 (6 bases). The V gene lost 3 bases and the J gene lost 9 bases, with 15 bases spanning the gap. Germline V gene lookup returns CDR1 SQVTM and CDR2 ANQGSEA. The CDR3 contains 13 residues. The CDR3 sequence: CSVERQSGGEQFF. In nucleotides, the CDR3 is TGCAGCGTTGAGCGGCAGTCCGGGGGTGAGCAGTTCTTC.

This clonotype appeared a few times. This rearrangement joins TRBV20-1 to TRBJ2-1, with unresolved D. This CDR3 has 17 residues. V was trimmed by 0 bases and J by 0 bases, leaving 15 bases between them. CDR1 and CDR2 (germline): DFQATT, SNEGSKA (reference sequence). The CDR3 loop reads CSAREGWVPSSYNEQFF. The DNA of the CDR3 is TGCAGTGCTAGAGAGGGGTGGGTCCCAAGCTCCTACAATGAGCAGTTCTTC.

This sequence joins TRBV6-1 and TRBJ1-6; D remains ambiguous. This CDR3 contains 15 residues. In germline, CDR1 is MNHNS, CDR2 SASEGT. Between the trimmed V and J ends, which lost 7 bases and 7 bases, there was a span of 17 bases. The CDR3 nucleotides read TGTGCCAGCACAAATACGGCGGGTTACAATTCACCCCTCCACTTT. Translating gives CASTNTAGYNSPLHF.

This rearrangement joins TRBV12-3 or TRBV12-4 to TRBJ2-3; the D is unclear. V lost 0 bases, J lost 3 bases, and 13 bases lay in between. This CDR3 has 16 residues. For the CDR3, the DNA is TGTGCCAGCAGTTTAGCGCTGGGGTCAGGTACAGATACGCAGTATTTT. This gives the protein CASSLALGSGTDTQYF.

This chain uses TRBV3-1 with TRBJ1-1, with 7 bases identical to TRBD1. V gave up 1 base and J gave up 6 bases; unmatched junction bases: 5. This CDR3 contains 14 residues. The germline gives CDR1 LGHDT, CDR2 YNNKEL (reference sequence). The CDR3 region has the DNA TGTGCCAGCAGCCAAGTCAAAGGGGGCTCTGAAGCTTTCTTT. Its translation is CASSQVKGGSEAFF.

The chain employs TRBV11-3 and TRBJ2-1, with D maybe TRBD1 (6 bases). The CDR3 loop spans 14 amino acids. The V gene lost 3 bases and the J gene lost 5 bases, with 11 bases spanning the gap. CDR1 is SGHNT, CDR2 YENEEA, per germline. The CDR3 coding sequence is TGTGCCAGCAGCTTGGGACATGGCAACAATGAGCAGTTCTTC. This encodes CASSLGHGNNEQFF.

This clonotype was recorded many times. This chain's CDR3 is CASSRTSGGPDTQYF. DNA for the CDR3: TGTGCCAGCAGCCGGACTAGCGGGGGCCCAGATACGCAGTATTTT. V and J are TRBV5-4 and TRBJ2-3; 13 bases fit TRBD2. Germline assignment: CDR1 SGHNT and CDR2 YYREEE (reference sequence). This CDR3 contains 15 residues. J was trimmed by 4 bases and V by 4 bases; bases with no gene match: 3. Filled out from reference TRBV5-4 and TRBJ2-3, the complete variable domain reads ETGVTQSPTHLIKTRGQQVTLRCSSQSGHNTVSWYQQALGQGPQFIFQYYREEENGRGNFPPRFSGLQFPNYSSELNVNALELDDSALYLCASSRTSGGPDTQYFGPGTRLTVL.

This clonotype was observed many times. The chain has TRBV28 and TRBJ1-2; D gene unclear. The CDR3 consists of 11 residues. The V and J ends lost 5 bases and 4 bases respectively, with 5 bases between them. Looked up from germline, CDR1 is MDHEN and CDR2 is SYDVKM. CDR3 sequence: CASSAGYGYTF. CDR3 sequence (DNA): TGTGCCAGCAGTGCGGGCTATGGCTACACCTTC.

CDR3 sequence reads: CSASRLPSRDTQYF. CDR3 in DNA: TGCAGTGCTAGCCGACTCCCCTCGAGGGATACGCAGTATTTT. This sequence joins TRBV20-1 and TRBJ2-3, with D uncertain. CDR1 is DFQATT and CDR2 is SNEGSKA in the germline V gene (reference sequence). Trimming cost V 3 bases and J 6 bases, with 16 bases left between them. The CDR3 extends over 14 amino acids.

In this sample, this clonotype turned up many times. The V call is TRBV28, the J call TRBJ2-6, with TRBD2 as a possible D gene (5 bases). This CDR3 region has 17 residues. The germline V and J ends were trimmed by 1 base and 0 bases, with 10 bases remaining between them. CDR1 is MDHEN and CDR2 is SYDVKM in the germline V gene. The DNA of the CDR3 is TGTGCCAGCAGTTTATTTCGGGGAACCTCTGGGGCCAACGTCCTGACTTTC. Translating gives CASSLFRGTSGANVLTF.

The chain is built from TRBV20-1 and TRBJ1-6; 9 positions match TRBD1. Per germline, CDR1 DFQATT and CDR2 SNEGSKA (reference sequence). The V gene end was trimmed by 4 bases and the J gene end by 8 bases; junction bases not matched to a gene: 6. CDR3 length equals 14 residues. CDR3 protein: CSATRDRVYSPLHF. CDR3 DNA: TGCAGTGCTACCCGGGACAGGGTGTATTCACCCCTCCACTTT.

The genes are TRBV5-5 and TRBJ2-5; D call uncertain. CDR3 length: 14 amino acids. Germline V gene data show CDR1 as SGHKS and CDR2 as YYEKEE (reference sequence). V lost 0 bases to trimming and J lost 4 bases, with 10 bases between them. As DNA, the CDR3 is TGTGCCAGCAGCTTGGGGCCGTTGGGAGAGACCCAGTACTTC. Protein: CASSLGPLGETQYF.

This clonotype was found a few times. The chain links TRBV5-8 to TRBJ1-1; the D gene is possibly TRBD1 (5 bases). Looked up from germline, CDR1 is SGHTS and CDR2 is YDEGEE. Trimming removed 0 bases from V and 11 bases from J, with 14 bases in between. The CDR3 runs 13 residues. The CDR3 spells CASSLAGGMGAFF. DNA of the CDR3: TGTGCCAGCAGCTTGGCTGGGGGGATGGGGGCTTTCTTT. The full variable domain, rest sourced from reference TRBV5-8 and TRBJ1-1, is EAGVTQSPTHLIKTRGQQATLRCSPISGHTSVYWYQQALGLGLQFLLWYDEGEERNRGNFPPRFSGRQFPNYSSELNVNALELEDSALYLCASSLAGGMGAFFGQGTRLTVV.

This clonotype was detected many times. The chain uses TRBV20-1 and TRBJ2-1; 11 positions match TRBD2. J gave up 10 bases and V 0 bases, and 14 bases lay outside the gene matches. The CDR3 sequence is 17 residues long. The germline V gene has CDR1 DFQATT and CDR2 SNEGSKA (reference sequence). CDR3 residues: CSARDVLSGGALGEQFF. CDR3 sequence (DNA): TGCAGTGCTAGAGATGTTCTTAGCGGGGGGGCCCTCGGGGAGCAGTTCTTC.

CDR3 nucleotides: TGTGCCAGCAGCGTAGGTGTGAGCTCCTACAATGAGCAGTTCTTC. This translates into CASSVGVSSYNEQFF. The chain links TRBV9 to TRBJ2-1; D is unresolved. CDR1 and CDR2 from the germline V gene are SGDLS and YYNGEE. The V end lost 0 bases, the J end lost 0 bases, and 7 bases lay between the germline ends. CDR3 size: 15 residues. Full variable domain (missing parts from reference TRBV9 and TRBJ2-1): DSGVTQTPKHLITATGQRVTLRCSPRSGDLSVYWYQQSLDQGLQFLIQYYNGEERAKGNILERFSAQQFPDLHSELNLSSLELGDSALYFCASSVGVSSYNEQFFGPGTRLTVL.

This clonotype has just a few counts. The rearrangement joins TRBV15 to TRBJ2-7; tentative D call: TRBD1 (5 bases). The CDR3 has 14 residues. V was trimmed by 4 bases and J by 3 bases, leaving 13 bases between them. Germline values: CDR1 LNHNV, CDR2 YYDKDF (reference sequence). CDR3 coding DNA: TGTGCCACCAGCAAAGGGTTCCAGGGCTACGAGCAGTACTTC. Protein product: CATSKGFQGYEQYF.

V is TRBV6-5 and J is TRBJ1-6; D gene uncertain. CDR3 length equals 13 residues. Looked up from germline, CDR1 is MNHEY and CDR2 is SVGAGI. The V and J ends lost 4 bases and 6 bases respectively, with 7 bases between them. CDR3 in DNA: TGTGCCAGCAGTTTCGAGGGTAATTCACCCCTCCACTTT. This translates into CASSFEGNSPLHF.

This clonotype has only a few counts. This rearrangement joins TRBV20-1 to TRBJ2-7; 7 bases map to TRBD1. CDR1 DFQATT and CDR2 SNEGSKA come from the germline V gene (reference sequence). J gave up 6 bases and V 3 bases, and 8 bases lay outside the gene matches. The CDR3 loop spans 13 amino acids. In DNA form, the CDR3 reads TGCAGTGCTAGGAAGGACAGGTTGGGCGAGCAGTACTTC. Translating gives CSARKDRLGEQYF.

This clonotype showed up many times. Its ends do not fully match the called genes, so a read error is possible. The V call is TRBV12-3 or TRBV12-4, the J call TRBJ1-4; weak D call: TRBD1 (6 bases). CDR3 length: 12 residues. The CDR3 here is CASSFAGHREVF. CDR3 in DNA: TGTGCCAGCAGTTTCGCGGGTCACAGGGAGGTTTTT.

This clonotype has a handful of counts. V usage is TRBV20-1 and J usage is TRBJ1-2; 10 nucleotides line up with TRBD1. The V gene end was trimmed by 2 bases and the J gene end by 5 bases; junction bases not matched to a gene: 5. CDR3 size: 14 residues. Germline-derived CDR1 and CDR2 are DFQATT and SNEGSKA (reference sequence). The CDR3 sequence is CSARRDRGPYGYTF. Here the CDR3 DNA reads TGCAGTGCTAGAAGGGACAGGGGACCTTATGGCTACACCTTC.

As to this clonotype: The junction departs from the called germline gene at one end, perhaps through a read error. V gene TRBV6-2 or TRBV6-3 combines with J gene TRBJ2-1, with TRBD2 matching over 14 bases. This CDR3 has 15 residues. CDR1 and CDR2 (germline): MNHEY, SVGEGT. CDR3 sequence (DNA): TGTGCCAGCAGTACCCGGACTAGCGGGGGGCTCCTCGGGGACTTC. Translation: CASSTRTSGGLLGDF.

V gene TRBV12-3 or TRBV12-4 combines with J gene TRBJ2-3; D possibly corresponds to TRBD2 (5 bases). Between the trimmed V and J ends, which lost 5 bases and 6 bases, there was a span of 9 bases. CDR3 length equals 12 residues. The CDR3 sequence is CASSTGMDTQYF. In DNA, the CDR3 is TGTGCCAGCAGTACCGGGATGGATACGCAGTATTTT.

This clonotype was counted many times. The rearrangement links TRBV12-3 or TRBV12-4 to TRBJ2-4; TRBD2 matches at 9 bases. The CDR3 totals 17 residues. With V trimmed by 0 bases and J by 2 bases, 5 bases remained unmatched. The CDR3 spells CASSLARGGPSKNIQYF. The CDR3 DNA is TGTGCCAGCAGTTTAGCGCGGGGGGGCCCCTCCAAAAACATTCAGTACTTC.

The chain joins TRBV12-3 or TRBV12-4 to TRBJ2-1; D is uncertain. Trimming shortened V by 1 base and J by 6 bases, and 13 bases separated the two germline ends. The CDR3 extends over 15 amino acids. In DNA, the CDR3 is TGTGCCAGCAGTTTAGGCGAGCGCGTAACCAATGAGCAGTTCTTC. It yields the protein CASSLGERVTNEQFF.

CDR3 region: CSASRGPPSETQYF. The CDR3 bases are TGCAGTGCATCTAGGGGACCGCCCTCGGAGACCCAGTACTTC. The rearrangement links TRBV20-1 to TRBJ2-5; D may correspond to TRBD1 or TRBD2 (5 bases each). Per germline, CDR1 DFQATT and CDR2 SNEGSKA (reference sequence). Trimming stripped 6 bases from V and 5 bases from J, with 19 bases between. There are 14 residues in the CDR3.

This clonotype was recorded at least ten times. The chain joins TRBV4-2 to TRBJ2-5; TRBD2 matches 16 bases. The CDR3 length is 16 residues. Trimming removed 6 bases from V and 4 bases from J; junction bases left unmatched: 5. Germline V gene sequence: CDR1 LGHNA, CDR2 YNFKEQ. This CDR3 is CASRGTSGGAGETQYF. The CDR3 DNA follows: TGTGCCAGCAGGGGGACTAGCGGGGGGGCCGGAGAGACCCAGTACTTC.

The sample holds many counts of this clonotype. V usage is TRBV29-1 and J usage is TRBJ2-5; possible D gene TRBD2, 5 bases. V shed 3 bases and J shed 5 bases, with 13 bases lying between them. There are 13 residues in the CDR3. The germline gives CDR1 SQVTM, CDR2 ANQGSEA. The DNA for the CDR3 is TGCAGCGTTGACCCTTGGCGCGGGGAGACCCAGTACTTC. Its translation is CSVDPWRGETQYF.